Detailed here is one T cell receptor (beta chain). Its antigen is unknown. Per-base quality was not reported, and no clone a single base away is much larger than it. Trimming removed 2 bases from V and 0 bases from J, leaving 6 bases between the germline ends. The CDR3 runs 14 amino acids, cysteine and phenylalanine included. The only DNA kept is the CDR3, 42 bases in frame from the first base. For CDR1 and CDR2, the germline V gene lists LGHNT and FRNRAP. This entry comes from a study of metastatic and nonmetastatic thyroid tumors (dated by TCRdb to 2018 to 2021). Turning to the overall study: The researchers compared repertoires between peripheral blood samples and tumor or nodule tissue samples from patients with malignant or benign thyroid disease.

On the study overall, not on this receptor specifically: TCR beta diversity was reported as significantly higher in malignant tumors than in benign nodules, in both blood and tumor samples.

Library method: PCR. Sequencer: Illumina HiSeq 4000. The TCR beta-chain CDR3 region of each patient was profiled by high-throughput sequencing. The source study handled its data this way. The researchers built a classifier to tell apart papillary thyroid cancer patients with distant metastasis, based on CDR3 differences among clinicopathological groups. The Shannon index was used to measure repertoire diversity, and the Morisita-Horn index was used to measure how similar tumor and blood repertoires were. Through fastp at Q25 and MiXCR, TCRdb rebuilt clones from the public reads, retaining in-frame beta chains. For this entry, the V and J calls and clone size follow TCRdb and not the study's own pipeline. Here the sample has under 35,000 clones; 35% to 45% occur a single time. The ten largest clones add up to approximately 24% of the sample. No patient had received any treatment before thyroid surgery. The study retrospectively analysed patient clinical samples collected from about 2012 to 2019 using T-cell receptor beta sequencing.

The sequence came from a female donor with papillary thyroid cancer or a benign thyroid nodule (not recorded which). Some clones in this sample may be carry-over from other donors' samples. Material: tumor tissue. The V and J genes are TRBV12-5 and TRBJ2-3, with a weak D call of TRBD2 (6 bases match). The encoded CDR3 is CASGLLASTDTQYF. At the DNA level, the sequence is TGTGCTAGTGGTTTGCTAGCGAGCACAGATACGCAGTATTTT.